This is a list of T cell receptor beta chains from one sample in a study of Graves' ophthalmopathy and Graves' hyperthyroidism. TCRdb fed the multiplex PCR reads into MiXCR, producing one record per CDR3 protein. The sample lists under 800,000 distinct CDR3 sequences, about 20% occurring once. The sequencing input was peripheral blood. These receptors came from a woman under 30 with stable Graves' hyperthyroidism. Some clones in this sample may be carry-over from other donors' samples. The CDR3 runs from the conserved cysteine through the conserved F or W. The D gene is left open where the match is weak. Clone sizes are given selectively: once, few, many, or a class where the clone is expanded.

>TRBV19|-|TRBJ1-2|many
CASSPSPEGPYGYTF
TGTGCCAGTAGTCCGTCACCGGAGGGGCCTTATGGCTACACCTTC
>TRBV29-1|-|TRBJ1-2|-
CSVEGVGYGYTF
TGCAGCGTTGAAGGGGTTGGCTATGGCTACACCTTC
>TRBV30|-|TRBJ1-5|few
CAWSISSGTSNQPQHF
TGTGCCTGGAGTATTTCCTCGGGGACATCCAATCAGCCCCAGCATTTT
>TRBV29-1|-|TRBJ2-2|-
CSVGGLDTGELFF
TGCAGCGTTGGCGGTTTAGACACCGGGGAGCTGTTTTTT
>TRBV30|-|TRBJ1-2|many
CAWSVWGYLGYTF
TGTGCCTGGAGTGTGTGGGGGTATCTTGGCTACACCTTC
>TRBV5-1|-|TRBJ2-5|few
CASSLAFGDYGTQYF
TGCGCCAGCAGCTTGGCTTTTGGAGACTATGGGACCCAGTACTTC
>TRBV28|-|TRBJ1-2|many
CASSLLTLTANYGYTF
TGTGCCAGCAGTTTATTGACGTTAACCGCTAACTATGGCTACACCTTC
>TRBV7-9|-|TRBJ2-5|-
CASSLVPSPRGQETKYF
TGTGCCAGCAGCTTGGTCCCTAGCCCAAGGGGTCAAGAGACCAAGTACTTC
>TRBV6-1|-|TRBJ1-1|few
CASTSPEVVTEAFF
TGTGCCAGCACCTCCCCCGAGGTGGTCACTGAAGCTTTCTTT
>TRBV12-3/TRBV12-4|-|TRBJ1-2|-
CAIRGDGYTF
TGTGCCATCAGGGGAGATGGCTACACCTTC
>TRBV6-5|-|TRBJ2-7|many
CASSYGVRDYEQYF
TGTGCCAGCAGTTACGGGGTCAGGGACTACGAGCAGTACTTC
>TRBV27|-|TRBJ1-2|many
CASSLGTLVGFNGYTF
TGTGCCAGCAGTTTAGGTACCTTGGTCGGGTTCAATGGCTACACCTTC
>TRBV28|TRBD1|TRBJ1-2|few
CASSIPGTGGAGGYTF
TGTGCCAGCAGTATTCCCGGGACAGGGGGCGCGGGTGGCTACACCTTC
>TRBV12-3/TRBV12-4|TRBD1|TRBJ1-1|-
CASSLYEGRGRNEAFF
TGTGCCAGCAGTTTGTATGAAGGCAGGGGGCGGAATGAAGCTTTCTTT
>TRBV6-1|TRBD1|TRBJ1-1|-
CASDRATEAFF
TGTGCCAGCGACAGGGCCACTGAAGCTTTCTTT
>TRBV15|-|TRBJ1-6|-
CATSRERENSPLHF
TGTGCCACCAGCAGAGAGAGGGAGAATTCACCCCTCCACTTT